This TCR beta chain was observed in a study of vaccination effects on CD4 cells after COVID-19. Study-wide background: PBMC were cultured at around 2 million per well with 9 to 10 IU/ml IL-2 and around 10 ug/ml peptides.

On this clone itself: The antigen remains undetermined.

Sequencing was performed with immunoSEQ multiplex PCR; in TCRdb, only in-frame clones are kept and a portion is missing. This table holds tens of thousands of clones, about 67% found once. The study, taken as a whole, reports: Within healthy vaccinees, only 1 of 255 vaccine-induced clones displayed cross-reactivity with common cold coronaviruses.

V gave up 5 bases and J gave up 10 bases; unmatched junction bases: 6. This CDR3 has 13 residues. Per germline, CDR1 SGHRS and CDR2 YFSETQ. CD4+ T cells were isolated after around ten days of culture. Either the mRNA-1273 or the BNT162b2 vaccine was given to participants as two doses. The source of this sequence is a human donor who received a COVID-19 vaccine. The starting material was CD4+ T cells from PBMCs cultured without peptide, obtained after COVID-19 vaccination. The chain carries TRBV5-1 and TRBJ1-6; TRBD1 agrees at 7 bases. The CDR3 nucleotides are TGCGCCAGCAGGCGAACAGGGGAATCACCCCTCCACTTT. Protein: CASRRTGESPLHF.